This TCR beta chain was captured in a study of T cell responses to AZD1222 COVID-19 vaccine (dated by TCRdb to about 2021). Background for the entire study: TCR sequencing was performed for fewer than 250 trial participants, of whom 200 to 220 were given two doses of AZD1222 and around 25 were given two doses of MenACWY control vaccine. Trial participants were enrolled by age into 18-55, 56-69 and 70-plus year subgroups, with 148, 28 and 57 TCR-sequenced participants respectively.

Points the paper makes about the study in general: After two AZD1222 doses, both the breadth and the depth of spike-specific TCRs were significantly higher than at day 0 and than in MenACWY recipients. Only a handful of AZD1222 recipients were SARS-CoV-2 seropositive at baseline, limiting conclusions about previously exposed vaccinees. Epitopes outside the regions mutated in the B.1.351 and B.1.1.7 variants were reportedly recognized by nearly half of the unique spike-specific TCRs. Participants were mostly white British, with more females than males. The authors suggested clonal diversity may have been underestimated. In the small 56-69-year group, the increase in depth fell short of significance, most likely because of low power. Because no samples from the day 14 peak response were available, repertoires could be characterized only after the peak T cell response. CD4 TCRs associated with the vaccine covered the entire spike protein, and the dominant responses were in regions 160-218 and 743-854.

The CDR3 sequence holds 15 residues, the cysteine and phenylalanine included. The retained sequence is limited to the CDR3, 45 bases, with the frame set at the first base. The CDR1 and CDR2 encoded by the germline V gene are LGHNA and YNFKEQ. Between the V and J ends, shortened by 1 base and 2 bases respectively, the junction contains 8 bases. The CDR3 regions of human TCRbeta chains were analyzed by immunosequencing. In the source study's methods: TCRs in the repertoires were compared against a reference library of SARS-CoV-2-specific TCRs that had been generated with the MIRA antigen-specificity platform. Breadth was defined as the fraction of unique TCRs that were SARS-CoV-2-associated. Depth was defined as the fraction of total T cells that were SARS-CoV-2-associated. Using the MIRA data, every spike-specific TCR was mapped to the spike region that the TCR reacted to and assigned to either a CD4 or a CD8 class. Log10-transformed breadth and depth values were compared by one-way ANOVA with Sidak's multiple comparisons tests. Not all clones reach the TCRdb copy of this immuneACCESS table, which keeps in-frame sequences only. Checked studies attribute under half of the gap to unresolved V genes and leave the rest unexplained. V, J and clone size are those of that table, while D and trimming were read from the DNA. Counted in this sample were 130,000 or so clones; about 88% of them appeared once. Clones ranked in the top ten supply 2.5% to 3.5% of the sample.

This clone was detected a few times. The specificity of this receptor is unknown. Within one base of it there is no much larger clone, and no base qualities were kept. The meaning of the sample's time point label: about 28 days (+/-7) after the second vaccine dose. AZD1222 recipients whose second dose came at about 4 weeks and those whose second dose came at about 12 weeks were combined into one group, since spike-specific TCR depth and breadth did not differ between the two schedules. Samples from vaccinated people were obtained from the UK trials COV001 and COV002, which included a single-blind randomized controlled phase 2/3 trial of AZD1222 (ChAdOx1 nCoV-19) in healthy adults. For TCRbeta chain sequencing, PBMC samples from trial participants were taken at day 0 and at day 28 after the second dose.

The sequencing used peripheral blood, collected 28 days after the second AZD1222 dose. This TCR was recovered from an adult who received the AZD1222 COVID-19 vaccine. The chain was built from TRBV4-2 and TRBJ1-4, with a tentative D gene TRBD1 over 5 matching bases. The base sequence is TGTGCCAGCAGCCAAGCGACAGTGACTAATGAAAAACTGTTTTTT. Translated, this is CASSQATVTNEKLFF.